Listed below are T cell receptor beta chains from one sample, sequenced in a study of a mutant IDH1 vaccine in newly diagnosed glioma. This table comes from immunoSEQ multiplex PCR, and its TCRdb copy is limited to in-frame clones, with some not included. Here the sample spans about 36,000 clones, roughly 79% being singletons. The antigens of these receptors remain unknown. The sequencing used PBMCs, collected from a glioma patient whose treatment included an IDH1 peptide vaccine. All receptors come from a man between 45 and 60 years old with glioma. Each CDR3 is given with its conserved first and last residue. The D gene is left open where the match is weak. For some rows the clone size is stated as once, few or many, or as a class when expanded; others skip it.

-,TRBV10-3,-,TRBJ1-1,CAISEHLTGTEAFF,TGTGCCATCAGTGAGCACCTAACGGGAACTGAAGCTTTCTTT
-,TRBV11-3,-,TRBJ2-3,CASSLAFLPDTQYF,TGTGCCAGCAGCTTAGCCTTTCTCCCAGATACGCAGTATTTT
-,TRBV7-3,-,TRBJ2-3,CASSTGGGPDTQYF,TGTGCCAGCAGCACAGGGGGGGGTCCAGATACGCAGTATTTT
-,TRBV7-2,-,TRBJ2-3,CASQGSLDTQYF,TGTGCCAGCCAGGGATCCTTGGATACGCAGTATTTT
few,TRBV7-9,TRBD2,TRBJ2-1,CASRPRTSGYNEQFF,TGTGCCAGCAGGCCAAGGACTAGCGGATACAATGAGCAGTTCTTC
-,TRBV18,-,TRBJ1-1,CASSRQNTEAFF,TGTGCCAGCTCGAGACAGAACACTGAAGCTTTCTTT
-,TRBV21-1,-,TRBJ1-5,CASSKGQSPGQPQHF,TGTGCCAGCAGCAAAGGACAGTCCCCGGGTCAGCCCCAGCATTTT
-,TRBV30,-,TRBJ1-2,CAWSYNSFSYGYTF,TGTGCCTGGAGTTACAACTCTTTCTCCTATGGCTACACCTTC
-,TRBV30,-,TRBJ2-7,CAWSPDYEQYF,TGTGCCTGGAGTCCGGACTACGAGCAGTACTTC
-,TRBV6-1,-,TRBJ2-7,CASSEAWGSSRQYF,TGTGCCAGCAGTGAAGCGTGGGGCTCATCTCGGCAGTACTTC
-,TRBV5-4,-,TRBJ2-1,CASSQRLGDNEQFF,TGTGCCAGCAGCCAGAGACTAGGGGACAATGAGCAGTTCTTC
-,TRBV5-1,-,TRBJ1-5,CASSLDGLGPQHF,TGCGCCAGCAGCTTGGATGGCCTTGGGCCCCAGCATTTT
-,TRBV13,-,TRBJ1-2,CASSLGQAKIYGYTF,TGTGCCAGCAGCTTAGGACAGGCGAAGATCTATGGCTACACCTTC
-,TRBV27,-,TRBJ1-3,CASSSGVDTIYF,TGTGCCAGCAGTTCGGGAGTAGACACCATATATTTT
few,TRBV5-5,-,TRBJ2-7,CASSLARTGYEQYF,TGTGCCAGCAGCTTGGCCAGGACGGGCTACGAGCAGTACTTC
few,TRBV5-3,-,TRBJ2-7,CARSALLSYEQYF,TGTGCCAGAAGCGCACTACTGAGCTACGAGCAGTACTTC
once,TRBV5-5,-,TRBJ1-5,CASSFHGGAGQPQHF,TGTGCCAGCAGCTTTCATGGGGGGGCGGGACAGCCCCAGCATTTT
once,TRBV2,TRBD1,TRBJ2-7,CASLDRDLYEQYF,TGTGCCAGCCTAGACAGGGATTTGTACGAGCAGTACTTC
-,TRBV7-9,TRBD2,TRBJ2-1,CASSLGTSYNEQFF,TGTGCCAGCAGCTTAGGGACTAGCTACAATGAGCAGTTCTTC
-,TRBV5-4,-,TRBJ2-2,CASSLMGTGELFF,TGTGCCAGCAGCTTAATGGGAACCGGGGAGCTGTTTTTT
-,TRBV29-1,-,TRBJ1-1,CSVEDQETNTEAFF,TGCAGCGTTGAAGATCAGGAGACGAACACTGAAGCTTTCTTT
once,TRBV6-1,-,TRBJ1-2,CASSDPAGGLSYGYTF,TGTGCCAGCAGTGACCCCGCGGGGGGACTATCCTATGGCTACACCTTC
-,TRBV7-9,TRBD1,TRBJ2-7,CASSLTGQGLYEQYF,TGTGCCAGCAGCTTAACGGGACAGGGGCTTTACGAGCAGTACTTC
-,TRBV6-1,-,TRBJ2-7,CASSGGTESYEQYF,TGTGCCAGCAGTGGCGGGACAGAGTCCTACGAGCAGTACTTC
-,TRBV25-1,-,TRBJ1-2,CASSEFWTDGYTF,TGTGCCAGCAGTGAATTTTGGACAGATGGCTACACCTTC
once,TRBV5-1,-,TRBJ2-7,CASSDDRRSSSYEQYF,TGCGCCAGCAGTGACGATCGAAGATCGAGCTCCTACGAGCAGTACTTC
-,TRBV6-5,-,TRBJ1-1,CASTPPGNTEAFF,TGTGCCAGCACACCGCCTGGGAACACTGAAGCTTTCTTT
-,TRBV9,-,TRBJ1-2,CASSGSLGDIPGYTF,TGTGCCAGCAGCGGGAGCCTAGGGGATATACCAGGCTACACCTTC
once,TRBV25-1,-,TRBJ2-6,CASSSPGANVLTF,TGTGCCAGCAGTTCCCCTGGGGCCAACGTCCTGACTTTC